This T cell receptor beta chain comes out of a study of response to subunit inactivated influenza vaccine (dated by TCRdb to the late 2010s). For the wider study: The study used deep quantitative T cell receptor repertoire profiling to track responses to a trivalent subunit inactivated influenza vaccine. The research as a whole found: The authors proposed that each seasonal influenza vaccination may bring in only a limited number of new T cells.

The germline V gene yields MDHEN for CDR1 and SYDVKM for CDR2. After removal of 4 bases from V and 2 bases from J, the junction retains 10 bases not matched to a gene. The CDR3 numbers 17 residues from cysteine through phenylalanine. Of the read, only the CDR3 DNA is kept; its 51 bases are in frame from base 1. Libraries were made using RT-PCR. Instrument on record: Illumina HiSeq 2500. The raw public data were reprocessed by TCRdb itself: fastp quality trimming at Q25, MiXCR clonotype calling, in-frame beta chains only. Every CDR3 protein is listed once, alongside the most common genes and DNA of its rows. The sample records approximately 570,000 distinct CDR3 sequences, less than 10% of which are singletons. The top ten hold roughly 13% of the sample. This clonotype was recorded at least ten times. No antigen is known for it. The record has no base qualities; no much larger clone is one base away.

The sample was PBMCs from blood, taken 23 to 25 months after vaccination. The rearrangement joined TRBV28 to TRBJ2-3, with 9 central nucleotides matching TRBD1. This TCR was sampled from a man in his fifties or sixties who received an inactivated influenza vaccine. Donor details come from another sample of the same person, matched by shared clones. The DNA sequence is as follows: TGTGCCAGCAGTTCAGCAGCCGGGACAGGGTCCACAGATACGCAGTATTTT. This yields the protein CASSSAAGTGSTDTQYF.